The 27 T cell receptor beta chains listed next were all sequenced from one sample in a study of blood T cell repertoires in COVID-19. Method: immunoSEQ multiplex PCR; TCRdb's copy keeps in-frame clones and lacks some. Counted here are about 140,000 clones, around 87% occurring once; the ten biggest clones make up roughly 5%. Sample: peripheral blood. The receptors were sampled from a human donor in a cohort sampled during active COVID-19.

This chain links TRBV9 with TRBJ2-5; maybe TRBD1 (5 bases). CDR3 size: 15 residues. V lost 2 bases and J lost 0, with 11 bases in between. Germline lookup yields CDR1 SGDLS and CDR2 YYNGEE. The CDR3 is CASSVGAGHQETQYF. In DNA form, the CDR3 reads TGTGCCAGCAGCGTTGGGGCCGGGCACCAAGAGACCCAGTACTTC. The full variable domain, its missing parts supplied by reference TRBV9 and TRBJ2-5, is DSGVTQTPKHLITATGQRVTLRCSPRSGDLSVYWYQQSLDQGLQFLIQYYNGEERAKGNILERFSAQQFPDLHSELNLSSLELGDSALYFCASSVGAGHQETQYFGPGTRLLVL.

This chain joins TRBV28 and TRBJ2-3; 16 bases agree with TRBD2. V shed 5 bases and J 4 bases; nucleotides not matched to a gene: 9. CDR3 length equals 18 residues. The germline gives CDR1 MDHEN, CDR2 SYDVKM. The CDR3 nucleotides are TGTGCCAGCAGTCATGAGGGACTAGCGGGAGGGCCAGCAGATACGCAGTATTTT. The encoded protein is CASSHEGLAGGPADTQYF.

This chain links TRBV12-3 or TRBV12-4 with TRBJ2-5; D perhaps matches TRBD1 (6 bases). There are 13 residues in the CDR3. Trimming took off 5 bases at V and 5 bases at J, with 12 bases between the two ends. The DNA for the CDR3 is TGTGCCAGCAGTCGCGAGAGGGGGGAGACCCAGTACTTC. Translated: CASSRERGETQYF.

This clone was found once. The rearrangement uses TRBV10-3 and TRBJ2-7; a possible D gene is TRBD2 (5 bases). V shed 3 bases and J shed 7 bases, with 13 bases lying between them. The CDR3 is made up of 13 amino acids. CDR1 ENHRY and CDR2 SYGVKD come from the germline V gene. CDR3 loop: CAISDTGFGEQYF. The CDR3 DNA reads TGTGCCATCAGTGATACGGGGTTTGGAGAGCAGTACTTC.

The chain is built from TRBV27 and TRBJ2-2; 13 bases are a match to TRBD2. The CDR3 runs to 19 residues. Per the germline V gene, CDR1 is MNHEY and CDR2 is SMNVEV (reference sequence). V lost 5 bases to trimming and J lost 2 bases; unmatched junction nucleotides: 11. The CDR3 bases are TGTGCCAGCAGTCCCCGGACTAGCGGGAGTTATTTAAACACCGGGGAGCTGTTTTTT. Protein product: CASSPRTSGSYLNTGELFF.

The chain is built from TRBV6-1 and TRBJ1-2; D gene uncertain. The CDR3 contains 17 residues. Trimming pared 2 bases from V and 1 base from J, leaving 17 bases between. Germline assignment: CDR1 MNHNS and CDR2 SASEGT. The CDR3 spells CASSEQWAIGLNYGYTF. The CDR3 DNA reads as TGTGCCAGCAGTGAACAGTGGGCAATCGGACTTAACTATGGCTACACCTTC.

V is TRBV28 and J is TRBJ2-7, with a possible D match to TRBD1 (6 bases). The CDR3 totals 14 residues. V lost 5 bases and J 9 bases, leaving 20 bases between the germline ends. Germline lookup yields CDR1 MDHEN and CDR2 SYDVKM. The CDR3 loop reads CASSVGQSSRGQYF. CDR3 nucleotide sequence: TGTGCCAGCAGTGTGGGACAAAGCTCCCGGGGGCAGTACTTC.

This clone showed up just once. The gene calls are TRBV7-9 and TRBJ2-7; D not resolved. The CDR3 loop spans 13 amino acids. Trimming cost V 3 bases and J 6 bases, with 12 bases left between them. Germline lookup yields CDR1 SEHNR and CDR2 FQNEAQ (reference sequence). The CDR3 sequence: CASSFDPASEQYF. CDR3 nucleotides: TGTGCCAGCAGCTTCGACCCAGCGAGCGAGCAGTACTTC. Full variable domain (rest looked up from reference TRBV7-9 and TRBJ2-7): DTGVSQNPRHKITKRGQNVTFRCDPISEHNRLYWYRQTLGQGPEFLTYFQNEAQLEKSRLLSDRFSAERPKGSFSTLEIQRTEQGDSAMYLCASSFDPASEQYFGPGTRLTVT.

The V call is TRBV5-4, the J call TRBJ1-1; D is unclear. The CDR3 covers 12 residues. The V gene's germline CDR1 is SGHNT and CDR2 YYREEE (reference sequence). V lost 9 bases and J 8 bases, leaving 17 bases between the germline ends. CDR3 protein: CATWQEGNEAFF. The CDR3 coding sequence is TGTGCCACTTGGCAAGAGGGTAACGAAGCTTTCTTT. Combining the CDR3 with reference TRBV5-4 and TRBJ1-1 gives the whole variable domain ETGVTQSPTHLIKTRGQQVTLRCSSQSGHNTVSWYQQALGQGPQFIFQYYREEENGRGNFPPRFSGLQFPNYSSELNVNALELDDSALYLCATWQEGNEAFFGQGTRLTVV.

This clone has only one observation. This chain uses TRBV7-3 with TRBJ2-3, with 8 bases identical to TRBD2. J gave up 3 bases and V 0 bases, and 2 bases lay outside the gene matches. The CDR3 contains 15 residues. Looked up from germline, CDR1 is SGHTA and CDR2 is FQGTGA. In DNA, the CDR3 is TGTGCCAGCAGCTTAACGGGACTAGGGACAGATACGCAGTATTTT. Its protein product is CASSLTGLGTDTQYF.

The chain couples TRBV7-6 to TRBJ2-2; D is possibly TRBD2 (7 bases). Germline V gives CDR1 SGHVS, CDR2 FNYEAQ. V was trimmed by 0 bases and J by 2 bases, leaving 10 bases between them. The CDR3 length is 16 residues. In DNA, the CDR3 is TGTGCCAGCAGCTTAGCGAGGGGGGGAAACACCGGGGAGCTGTTTTTT. Amino acids: CASSLARGGNTGELFF.

The rearrangement joins TRBV5-5 to TRBJ1-5, with 7 bases identical to TRBD1. Trimming took 4 bases from V and 3 from J; bases not matched to a gene: 4. This CDR3 comprises 14 residues. Per germline, CDR1 SGHKS and CDR2 YYEKEE (reference sequence). DNA of the CDR3: TGTGCCAGCAGCATGGGACAGCACAATCAGCCCCAGCATTTT. Its translation is CASSMGQHNQPQHF.

This clone was found a few times. The chain links TRBV9 to TRBJ1-2, with D maybe TRBD1 (6 bases). Germline CDR1 is SGDLS and CDR2 is YYNGEE. V dropped 3 bases and J dropped 3 bases, with 15 bases sitting between them. The CDR3 covers 15 residues. CDR3 nucleotides: TGTGCCAGCAGCGCCGGGGGGGACACCTACTATGGCTACACCTTC. This translates into CASSAGGDTYYGYTF.

The chain recombines TRBV7-3 with TRBJ2-3; 12 bases map to TRBD2. This CDR3 is built from 14 residues. Germline V CDR1 and CDR2: SGHTA, FQGTGA. Trimming at V came to 6 bases and at J to 5 bases, leaving 3 bases not matched to a gene. The DNA of the CDR3 is TGTGCCAGCAGTCCGGGACTAGCGGGAGATACGCAGTATTTT. It translates to CASSPGLAGDTQYF.

The rearrangement links TRBV24-1 to TRBJ2-1; the D gene is possibly TRBD1 (7 bases). CDR1 is KGHDR and CDR2 is SFDVKD in the germline V gene. V lost 2 bases and J 1 base, leaving 11 bases between the germline ends. This CDR3 is built from 16 residues. Written as DNA, the CDR3 is TGTGCCACCAGTGATTCCCAGGGGGGTTCCTACAATGAGCAGTTCTTC. Encoded protein: CATSDSQGGSYNEQFF.

This sequence joins TRBV19 and TRBJ1-5, with 7 bases lining up with TRBD1. The CDR3 extends over 17 amino acids. V shed 5 bases and J 0 bases; nucleotides not matched to a gene: 10. Germline-derived CDR1 and CDR2 are LNHDA and SQIVND (reference sequence). CDR3: CASSPKPGQYSNQPQHF. CDR3 coding DNA: TGTGCCAGTAGTCCGAAACCGGGACAGTATAGCAATCAGCCCCAGCATTTT.

The chain combines TRBV7-2 with TRBJ2-2; D is unclear. The CDR3 is 15 residues long. The V gene lost 5 bases and the J gene lost 0 bases, with 10 bases spanning the gap. Germline V gene data show CDR1 as SGHTA and CDR2 as FQGNSA. The CDR3 sequence is CASSRDTSNTGELFF. Written as DNA, the CDR3 is TGTGCCAGCAGCAGAGACACGTCGAACACCGGGGAGCTGTTTTTT.

This sequence joins TRBV4-1 and TRBJ2-4; 10 bases line up with TRBD2. The CDR3 runs 16 residues. V shed 1 base, J shed 11 bases, and the junction held 11 bases outside the gene matches. Germline CDR1 MGHRA, CDR2 YSYEKL. The CDR3 loop reads CASSQVTSGTGLLQYF. CDR3 DNA sequence: TGCGCCAGCAGCCAAGTTACTAGCGGGACCGGCCTCCTTCAGTACTTC.

J is TRBJ2-2 and V is TRBV28; 12 positions match TRBD2. The CDR3 is made up of 15 amino acids. CDR1 and CDR2 from the germline V gene are MDHEN and SYDVKM. The V and J ends lost 2 bases and 5 bases, in that order; junction bases with no gene match: 0. The CDR3 region is CASSLGLAGTGELFF. The DNA for the CDR3 is TGTGCCAGCAGTTTAGGACTAGCGGGGACCGGGGAGCTGTTTTTT.

This chain uses TRBV19 with TRBJ2-7; the D is unclear. V was clipped by 0 bases and J by 1 base, with 4 bases between them. The CDR3 is 13 amino acids. Germline V gene data show CDR1 as LNHDA and CDR2 as SQIVND (reference sequence). CDR3 protein: CASSIDPSYEQYF. The CDR3 region has the DNA TGTGCCAGTAGTATAGACCCTTCCTACGAGCAGTACTTC.

The rearrangement links TRBV5-6 to TRBJ1-2, with D unresolved. Germline V gives CDR1 SGHDT, CDR2 YYEEEE. This CDR3 region has 16 residues. V shed 1 base and J shed 0 bases, with 13 bases lying between them. CDR3 nucleotide sequence: TGTGCCAGCAGCTTGTACCGCACAGTAGCTAACTATGGCTACACCTTC. Its translation is CASSLYRTVANYGYTF.

The rearrangement links TRBV21-1 to TRBJ2-3; TRBD2, as called in the table, went unchecked against the DNA. TRBV21-1 is a listed pseudogene. There are 16 residues in the CDR3. CDR3 sequence reads: CASSKGVSGAADTQYF. The CDR3 nucleotides read TGTGCCAGCAGCAAAGGGGTTAGCGGGGCGGCAGATACGCAGTATTTT.

V and J are TRBV30 and TRBJ1-6, with D possibly TRBD1 on 6 matching bases. There are 14 residues in the CDR3. Germline loops: CDR1 GTSNPN, CDR2 SVGIG (reference sequence). V lost 0 bases and J lost 8, with 11 bases in between. The CDR3 region is CAWSVEGGDSPLHF. In DNA form, the CDR3 reads TGTGCCTGGAGTGTAGAGGGGGGGGATTCACCCCTCCACTTT.

The chain carries TRBV27 and TRBJ2-7; 14 nucleotides align to TRBD2. Germline V CDR1 and CDR2: MNHEY, SMNVEV (reference sequence). With 6 bases clipped from V and 7 bases from J, the junction kept 8 bases outside the gene matches. This CDR3 comprises 15 residues. CDR3 region: CASSQTSGRAGEQYF. The CDR3 nucleotides are TGTGCCAGCAGCCAGACTAGCGGGAGGGCGGGGGAGCAGTACTTC.

V gene TRBV5-4 combines with J gene TRBJ2-3, with TRBD2 identical over 9 bases. The CDR3 sequence is 17 residues long. The germline V gene encodes CDR1 SGHNT and CDR2 YYREEE (reference sequence). V lost 5 bases to trimming and J lost 5 bases; unmatched junction nucleotides: 15. The CDR3 loop is CASSSGGAGGPGDTQYF. In nucleotides, the CDR3 is TGTGCCAGCAGTTCCGGCGGGGCGGGGGGGCCCGGAGATACGCAGTATTTT.

The chain employs TRBV2 and TRBJ1-5; D is perhaps TRBD1 (5 bases). Germline V gene data show CDR1 as SNHLY and CDR2 as FYNNEI. The CDR3 loop spans 14 amino acids. Deletions cut 2 bases from V and 7 bases from J, with 12 bases between. The CDR3 region is CASSELLGGQPQHF. DNA for the CDR3: TGTGCCAGCAGTGAACTGCTGGGGGGGCAGCCCCAGCATTTT.

The rearrangement joins TRBV27 to TRBJ2-1, with TRBD2 matching over 7 bases. Germline V gene sequence: CDR1 MNHEY, CDR2 SMNVEV (reference sequence). This CDR3 contains 12 residues. Losses at the gene ends were 4 bases for V and 7 bases for J; bases not matched to a gene: 1. CDR3 region: CASSSGGNEQFF. The CDR3 DNA is TGTGCCAGCAGTTCCGGGGGGAATGAGCAGTTCTTC.